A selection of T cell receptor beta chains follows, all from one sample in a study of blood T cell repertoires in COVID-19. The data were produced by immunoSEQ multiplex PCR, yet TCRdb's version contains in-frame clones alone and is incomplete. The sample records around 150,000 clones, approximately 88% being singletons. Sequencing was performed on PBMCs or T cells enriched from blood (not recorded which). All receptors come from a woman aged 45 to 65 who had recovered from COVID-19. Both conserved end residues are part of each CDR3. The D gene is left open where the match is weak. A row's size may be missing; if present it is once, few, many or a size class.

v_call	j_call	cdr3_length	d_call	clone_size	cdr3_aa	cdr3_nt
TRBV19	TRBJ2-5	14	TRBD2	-	CASTGGLAAETQYF	TGTGCCAGTACCGGGGGGTTGGCGGCAGAGACCCAGTACTTC
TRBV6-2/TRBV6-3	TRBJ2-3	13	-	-	CASSYARKPTQYF	TGTGCCAGCAGTTACGCTCGAAAGCCTACGCAGTATTTT
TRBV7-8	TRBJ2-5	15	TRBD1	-	CASSWDRGDQETQYF	TGTGCCAGCAGCTGGGACAGGGGGGACCAAGAGACCCAGTACTTC
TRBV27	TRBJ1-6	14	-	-	CASSGGQGYSPLHF	TGTGCCAGCAGCGGGGGGCAGGGGTATTCACCCCTCCACTTT
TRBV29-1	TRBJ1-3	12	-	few	CSVEILPNTIYF	TGCAGCGTTGAAATCCTCCCAAACACCATATATTTT
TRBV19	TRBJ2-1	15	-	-	CASSMAGSTYNEQFF	TGTGCCAGTAGTATGGCAGGGTCCACCTACAATGAGCAGTTCTTC
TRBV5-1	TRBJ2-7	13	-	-	CASSSRGSYEQYF	TGCGCCAGCAGCTCAAGGGGCTCCTACGAGCAGTACTTC
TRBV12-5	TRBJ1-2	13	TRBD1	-	CASGTLGQGGYTF	TGTGCTAGTGGTACCTTGGGACAGGGAGGCTACACCTTC
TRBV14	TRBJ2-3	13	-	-	CASSQQAMDTQYF	TGTGCCAGCAGCCAACAGGCTATGGATACGCAGTATTTT
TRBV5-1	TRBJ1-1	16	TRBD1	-	CASSSRLGQGSTEAFF	TGCGCCAGCAGCTCCCGTCTGGGACAGGGTAGCACTGAAGCTTTCTTT
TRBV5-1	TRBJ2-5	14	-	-	CASSLDPAAGAQYF	TGCGCCAGCAGCTTGGACCCGGCCGCAGGGGCCCAGTACTTC
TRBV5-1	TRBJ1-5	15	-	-	CASSPRGDSNQPQHF	TGCGCCAGCAGCCCTCGGGGGGATAGCAATCAGCCCCAGCATTTT
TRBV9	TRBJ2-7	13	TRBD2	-	CASSVVAGEEQYF	TGTGCCAGCAGCGTAGTTGCGGGGGAAGAGCAGTACTTC
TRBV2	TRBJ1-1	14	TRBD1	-	CASSPGGFNTEAFF	TGTGCCAGCAGCCCAGGGGGCTTTAACACTGAAGCTTTCTTT
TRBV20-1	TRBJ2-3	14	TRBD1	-	CSASGTGVADTQYF	TGCAGTGCTAGTGGGACAGGGGTAGCAGATACGCAGTATTTT
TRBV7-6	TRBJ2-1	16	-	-	CASSRSGPSSYNEQFF	TGTGCCAGCTCCCGGAGCGGGCCCAGCTCCTACAATGAGCAGTTCTTC
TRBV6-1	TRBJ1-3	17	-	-	CASSDFLQGIRGNTIYF	TGTGCCAGCAGTGACTTTCTACAGGGAATACGGGGAAACACCATATATTTT
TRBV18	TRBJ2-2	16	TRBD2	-	CASSPPPAGTTGELFF	TGTGCCAGCTCACCTCCCCCAGCGGGGACCACCGGGGAGCTGTTTTTT
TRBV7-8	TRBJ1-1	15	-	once	CASNPHGGRSTEAFF	TGTGCCAGCAACCCTCACGGGGGGCGCAGCACTGAAGCTTTCTTT
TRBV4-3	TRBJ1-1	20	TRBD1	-	CASSQDLGTGTHFMNTEAFF	TGCGCCAGCAGCCAAGATCTCGGGACAGGGACACATTTTATGAACACTGAAGCTTTCTTT
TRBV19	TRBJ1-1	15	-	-	CASSIKYNGGTEAFF	TGTGCCAGTAGTATCAAATACAACGGAGGCACTGAAGCTTTCTTT
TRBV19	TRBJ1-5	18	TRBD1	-	CASSIDWGQGSRGQPQHF	TGTGCCAGTAGTATAGATTGGGGACAGGGATCACGGGGGCAGCCCCAGCATTTT
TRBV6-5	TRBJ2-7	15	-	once	CASTQLTTPSYEQYF	TGTGCCAGCACCCAACTTACCACCCCCTCCTACGAGCAGTACTTC
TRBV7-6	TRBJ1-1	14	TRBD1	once	CASSSGQSNTEAFF	TGTGCCAGCAGCTCGGGACAGTCGAACACTGAAGCTTTCTTT
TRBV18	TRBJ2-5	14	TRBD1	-	CASSTDRDQETQYF	TGTGCCAGCTCAACGGACAGGGACCAAGAGACCCAGTACTTC
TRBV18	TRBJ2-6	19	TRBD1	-	CASSPLRTGALSGANVLTF	TGTGCCAGCTCACCTCTACGGACAGGGGCCCTCTCTGGGGCCAACGTCCTGACTTTC
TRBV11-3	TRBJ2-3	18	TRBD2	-	CASSLGTLAGERTDTQYF	TGTGCCAGCAGCTTAGGTACGCTAGCGGGGGAACGTACGGATACGCAGTATTTT